This TCR beta chain was identified in a study of identical twins. Overall study findings and caveats: A lower insertion count was a feature of abundant cord blood beta clonotypes, with no such feature in memory repertoires. Sequences that were beta out-of-frame showed weaker excess twin sharing.

Comments on this clonotype: The antigen is not known.

Germline V gives CDR1 MDHEN, CDR2 SYDVKM. CDR3 length: 16 residues. With 0 bases removed from V and 6 bases from J, the gap between germline ends came to 14 bases. MiXCR was run by TCRdb on the 5' RACE reads, yielding one entry per CDR3 protein. The sample has roughly 570,000 distinct CDR3 sequences; just under 10% are singletons. These data were likewise used in another study, on yellow fever vaccine responses in identical twins.

This chain uses TRBV28 with TRBJ2-2; maybe TRBD2 (5 bases). Source material: PBMCs. This TCR came from a woman aged 18-30 years in good health. The CDR3: CASSLWASPNPGELFF. CDR3 sequence (DNA): TGTGCCAGCAGTTTATGGGCTAGCCCCAACCCCGGGGAGCTGTTTTTT.